These 10 T cell receptor beta chains share one sample of origin, sequenced in a study of blood T cell repertoires in COVID-19. The data were produced by immunoSEQ multiplex PCR, yet TCRdb's version contains in-frame clones alone and is incomplete. The table lists 25,000 to 35,000 clones, approximately 89% of them singletons. What was sequenced was peripheral blood. These receptor sequences come from a human donor in a cohort sampled during active COVID-19.

The rearrangement uses TRBV11-2 and TRBJ1-5; 7 bases match TRBD1. This CDR3 comprises 15 residues. The germline V gene has CDR1 SGHAT and CDR2 FQNNGV. V was pared by 1 base and J by 9 bases, with 9 bases of the junction left unmatched. In DNA form, the CDR3 reads TGTGCCAGCAGCTTAGGGGACAGCGGGCCGGGGCCCCAGCATTTT. This encodes CASSLGDSGPGPQHF.

The rearrangement joins TRBV10-3 to TRBJ2-2; 7 bases agree with TRBD2. CDR3 length equals 14 residues. The V and J ends lost 8 bases and 0 bases, in that order; junction bases with no gene match: 3. CDR1 and CDR2 from the germline V gene are ENHRY and SYGVKD. The CDR3 loop reads CAIALASNTGELFF. The CDR3 DNA sequence: TGTGCCATCGCACTAGCGTCGAACACCGGGGAGCTGTTTTTT.

This clone was observed once. The chain recombines TRBV6-6 with TRBJ2-7; TRBD1 matches at 12 bases. Trimming removed 5 bases from V and 0 bases from J; junction bases left unmatched: 2. The CDR3 sequence is 15 residues long. The germline CDR1 and CDR2 sequences are MNHNY and SVGAGI (reference sequence). The CDR3 protein is CASSGTGGDSYEQYF. The CDR3 coding sequence is TGTGCCAGCAGTGGGACAGGGGGCGACTCCTACGAGCAGTACTTC.

This chain links TRBV9 with TRBJ1-1, with a tentative D call TRBD1 (5 bases). There are 15 residues in the CDR3. From germline, CDR1 is SGDLS and CDR2 YYNGEE. Trimming left V 3 bases short and J 1 base short, with 13 bases between. CDR3 nucleotides: TGTGCCAGCAGCGCTGGGGGGACGGGGAACACTGAAGCTTTCTTT. This translates into CASSAGGTGNTEAFF.

V and J are TRBV6-5 and TRBJ1-1; possible D gene TRBD1, 5 bases. Trimming pared 4 bases from V and 0 bases from J, leaving 9 bases between. The CDR3 contains 14 residues. Germline values: CDR1 MNHEY, CDR2 SVGAGI. CDR3 sequence: CASSSDSMNTEAFF. CDR3 in DNA: TGTGCCAGCAGTTCCGACAGCATGAACACTGAAGCTTTCTTT.

This clone was seen only once. This chain connects TRBV27 to TRBJ1-1; 10 nucleotides line up with TRBD1. Per the germline V gene, CDR1 is MNHEY and CDR2 is SMNVEV (reference sequence). This CDR3 is 16 amino acids long. After removal of 2 bases from V and 4 bases from J, the junction contained 7 bases not matched to a gene. The CDR3 DNA is TGTGCCAGCAGTTTAATCAGGACAGGGGGAGTCACTGAAGCTTTCTTT. Translating it yields CASSLIRTGGVTEAFF.

CDR3 DNA sequence: TGCGCCAGCAGCCCCGACGGGACAGGGAACACCGGGGAGCTGTTTTTT. Its translation is CASSPDGTGNTGELFF. The chain couples TRBV5-1 to TRBJ2-2; 8 positions match TRBD1. CDR3 length equals 16 residues. CDR1 is SGHRS and CDR2 is YFSETQ in the germline V gene. V gave up 4 bases and J gave up 1 base; unmatched junction bases: 6.

The chain has TRBV18 and TRBJ2-3; 10 bases are shared with TRBD2. Germline V lookup: CDR1 KGHSH, CDR2 LQKENI. V lost 3 bases and J lost 3; bases outside the gene matches: 6. The CDR3 length is 16 residues. CDR3 sequence (DNA): TGTGCCAGCTCACCGGGTTCTAGCGGGGGTACAGATACGCAGTATTTT. Translation: CASSPGSSGGTDTQYF. The variable domain in full, completed from reference TRBV18 and TRBJ2-3, reads NAGVMQNPRHLVRRRGQEARLRCSPMKGHSHVYWYRQLPEEGLKFMVYLQKENIIDESGMPKERFSAEFPKEGPSILRIQQVVRGDSAAYFCASSPGSSGGTDTQYFGPGTRLTVL.

In this sample, this clone turned up a few times. The chain combines TRBV2 with TRBJ2-2; D gene uncertain. The germline V and J ends were trimmed by 6 bases and 2 bases, with 13 bases remaining between them. Per the germline V gene, CDR1 is SNHLY and CDR2 is FYNNEI. There are 15 residues in the CDR3. The CDR3 sequence: CASSRPGTNTGELFF. As DNA, the CDR3 is TGTGCCAGCAGCAGGCCCGGCACTAACACCGGGGAGCTGTTTTTT. The full variable domain, completed using reference TRBV2 and TRBJ2-2, is EPEVTQTPSHQVTQMGQEVILRCVPISNHLYFYWYRQILGQKVEFLVSFYNNEISEKSEIFDDQFSVERPDGSNFTLKIRSTKLEDSAMYFCASSRPGTNTGELFFGEGSRLTVL.

This rearrangement joins TRBV18 to TRBJ1-1; D unclear. The V gene's germline CDR1 is KGHSH and CDR2 LQKENI. Trimming removed 1 base at V and 7 bases at J, with 13 bases between. This CDR3 has 14 amino acids. The CDR3 protein is CASSPLSVEGEAFF. In DNA, the CDR3 is TGTGCCAGCTCACCACTCTCGGTGGAGGGTGAAGCTTTCTTT.